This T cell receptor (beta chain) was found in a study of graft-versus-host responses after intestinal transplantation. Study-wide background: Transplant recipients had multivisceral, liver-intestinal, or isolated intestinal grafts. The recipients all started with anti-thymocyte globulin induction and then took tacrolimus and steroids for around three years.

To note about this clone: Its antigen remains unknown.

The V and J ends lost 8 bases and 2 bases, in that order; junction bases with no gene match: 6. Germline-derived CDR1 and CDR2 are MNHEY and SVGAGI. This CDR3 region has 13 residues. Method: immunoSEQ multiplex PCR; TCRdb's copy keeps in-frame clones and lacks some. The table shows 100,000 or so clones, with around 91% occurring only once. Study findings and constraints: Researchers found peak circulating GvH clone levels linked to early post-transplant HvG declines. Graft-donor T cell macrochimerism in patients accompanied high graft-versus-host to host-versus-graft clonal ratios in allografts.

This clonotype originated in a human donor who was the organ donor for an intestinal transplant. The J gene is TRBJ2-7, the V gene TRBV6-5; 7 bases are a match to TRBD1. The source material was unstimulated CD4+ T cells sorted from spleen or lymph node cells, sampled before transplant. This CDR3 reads CASSRDRAYEQYF. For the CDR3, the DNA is TGTGCCAGCTCTCGGGACAGAGCCTACGAGCAGTACTTC.